This passage covers 32 T cell receptor beta chains from one sample sequenced in a study of blood T cells in healthy people across ages. Through a sample-barcoded 5' primer and a J-beta primer mix, a second PCR was run for roughly 6 to 12 cycles. TCRdb fed the 5' RACE reads into MiXCR, producing one record per CDR3 protein. The table shows about 2 million distinct CDR3 sequences, with 49% occurring only once. The specimen was blood. The receptors were gathered from a woman in her 40s in good health.

At least ten counts were recorded for this clonotype. The gene calls are TRBV7-2 and TRBJ2-3, with D possibly matching TRBD2 (6 bases). Germline-derived CDR1 and CDR2 are SGHTA and FQGNSA. The CDR3 has 15 amino acids. V was shortened by 0 bases and J by 4 bases, with 11 bases between the two germline ends. This CDR3 reads CASSLAMVAADTQYF. The CDR3, as DNA: TGTGCCAGCAGCTTAGCGATGGTAGCGGCAGATACGCAGTATTTT.

The sample holds a few counts of this clonotype. The genes are TRBV6-2 or TRBV6-3 and TRBJ2-1; tentatively, D is TRBD2 (6 bases). Trimming removed 5 bases at V and 3 bases at J, with 14 bases between. The CDR3 covers 15 residues. Germline CDR1 reads MNHEY; CDR2 reads SVGEGT. CDR3 region: CASSKPGTFYNEQFF. The CDR3 region has the DNA TGTGCCAGCAGTAAGCCCGGGACTTTCTACAATGAGCAGTTCTTC.

A few counts support this clonotype. The rearrangement links TRBV28 to TRBJ1-2; maybe TRBD1 (6 bases). The length of the CDR3 is 15 residues. Trimming removed 6 bases from V and 6 bases from J, with 20 bases in between. Germline CDR1 reads MDHEN; CDR2 reads SYDVKM. CDR3 DNA: TGTGCCAGCAGCCCTCATACAGGGAAGGGCCATGGCTACACCTTC. Residues: CASSPHTGKGHGYTF.

The chain uses TRBV29-1 and TRBJ2-4, with 15 positions matching TRBD2. The V gene's germline CDR1 is SQVTM and CDR2 ANQGSEA. V gave up 4 bases and J gave up 7 bases; unmatched junction bases: 5. This CDR3 region has 15 residues. CDR3 bases: TGCAGCGTTGTTCGGGGACTAGCGGGGGGCAACATTCAGTACTTC. This encodes CSVVRGLAGGNIQYF.

This clonotype has a handful of counts. The chain uses TRBV13 and TRBJ2-1; D could derive from TRBD1 or TRBD2 (5 bases each). The end of the DNA fits TRBJ2-7 better, so the J call may be wrong. CDR3 size: 15 residues. CDR1 and CDR2 (germline): PRHDT, FYEKMQ (reference sequence). The CDR3 region is CASSVAGASYNEQYF. CDR3 nucleotides: TGTGCCAGCAGCGTAGCCGGGGCTAGCTACAATGAGCAGTACTTC.

This chain joins TRBV2 and TRBJ1-5; 7 bases agree with TRBD1. Germline CDR1 SNHLY, CDR2 FYNNEI. The CDR3 spans 16 residues. The ends lost 2 bases at V and 1 base at J; junction bases unmatched: 5. The CDR3 reads CASSERQGGSNQPQHF. The CDR3 nucleotides are TGTGCCAGCAGTGAAAGACAGGGCGGGAGCAATCAGCCCCAGCATTTT.

The rearrangement uses TRBV5-1 and TRBJ1-1, with a weak D call TRBD1 (6 bases). Trimming pared 0 bases from V and 2 bases from J, leaving 11 bases between. This CDR3 region has 15 residues. The V gene's germline CDR1 is SGHRS and CDR2 YFSETQ. The CDR3, as DNA: TGCGCCAGCAGCTTGGCACAGGGCTTCAACACTGAAGCTTTCTTT. Its translation is CASSLAQGFNTEAFF.

This clonotype was counted once. The chain couples TRBV6-2 or TRBV6-3 to TRBJ2-1; 9 bases agree with TRBD1. CDR3 length equals 18 residues. CDR1 MNHEY and CDR2 SVGEGT come from the germline V gene. Trimming removed 0 bases from V and 8 bases from J; junction bases left unmatched: 14. CDR3 sequence reads: CASSYSPGQGRSLDEQFF. The CDR3 nucleotides are TGTGCCAGCAGTTACTCCCCGGGACAGGGTAGGAGTTTGGATGAGCAGTTCTTC.

V usage is TRBV5-1 and J usage is TRBJ2-7, with a possible D match to TRBD2 (7 bases). The J call may be in error: the DNA end matches TRBJ2-5 better. The CDR3 sequence is 14 residues long. The germline CDR1 and CDR2 sequences are SGHRS and YFSETQ. The CDR3: CASSSPRGAETQYF. CDR3 nucleotide sequence: TGCGCCAGCAGCTCCCCTCGGGGGGCCGAGACCCAGTACTTC.

V is TRBV7-8 and J is TRBJ1-6; the D is unclear. In germline, CDR1 is SGHVS, CDR2 FQNEAQ. V was pared by 2 bases and J by 7 bases, with 12 bases between. The CDR3 sequence is 15 residues long. CDR3 sequence: CASSLTAMNNSPLHF. The CDR3 nucleotides are TGTGCCAGCAGCTTAACGGCTATGAACAATTCACCCCTCCACTTT. Full variable domain (outside the CDR3, taken from reference TRBV7-8 and TRBJ1-6): GAGVSQSPRYKVAKRGQDVALRCDPISGHVSLFWYQQALGQGPEFLTYFQNEAQLDKSGLPSDRFFAERPEGSVSTLKIQRTQQEDSAVYLCASSLTAMNNSPLHFGNGTRLTVT.

This CDR3 reads CASSDRDPTGWGYTF. The CDR3 DNA is TGTGCCAGCAGTGACCGGGACCCCACTGGTTGGGGCTACACCTTC. The V call is TRBV2, the J call TRBJ1-2, with D perhaps matching TRBD1 (5 bases). V shed 3 bases and J shed 8 bases, with 19 bases lying between them. CDR3 length: 15 amino acids. Germline-derived CDR1 and CDR2 are SNHLY and FYNNEI. The variable domain in full, with the rest retrieved from reference TRBV2 and TRBJ1-2, is EPEVTQTPSHQVTQMGQEVILRCVPISNHLYFYWYRQILGQKVEFLVSFYNNEISEKSEIFDDQFSVERPDGSNFTLKIRSTKLEDSAMYFCASSDRDPTGWGYTFGSGTRLTVV.

This clonotype was detected a few times. The CDR3 here is CASSLGWVRATASTDTQYF. The CDR3 DNA follows: TGTGCCAGCAGCTTAGGTTGGGTCCGAGCGACCGCTAGCACAGATACGCAGTATTTT. The genes are TRBV7-2 and TRBJ2-3; D is undetermined. This CDR3 region has 19 residues. Per germline, CDR1 SGHTA and CDR2 FQGNSA. Trimming left V 1 base short and J 0 bases short, with 20 bases between. The full variable domain, completed using reference TRBV7-2 and TRBJ2-3, is GAGVSQSPSNKVTEKGKDVELRCDPISGHTALYWYRQSLGQGLEFLIYFQGNSAPDKSGLPSDRFSAERTGGSVSTLTIQRTQQEDSAVYLCASSLGWVRATASTDTQYFGPGTRLTVL.

The CDR3 reads CSARNRDPSYEQYF. The CDR3 nucleotides are TGCAGTGCTAGGAACAGGGACCCGTCCTACGAGCAGTACTTC. The J gene is TRBJ2-7, the V gene TRBV20-1, with D possibly being TRBD1 (6 bases). V dropped 3 bases and J dropped 1 base, with 13 bases sitting between them. The CDR3 runs to 14 residues. Per germline, CDR1 DFQATT and CDR2 SNEGSKA (reference sequence).

There are many counts of this clonotype. V and J are TRBV7-9 and TRBJ2-1; TRBD2 matches 7 bases. The CDR3 length is 14 residues. V was clipped by 6 bases and J by 3 bases; unmatched bases: 5. Per the germline V gene, CDR1 is SEHNR and CDR2 is FQNEAQ (reference sequence). CDR3 in DNA: TGTGCCAGCAGTTTGGGGGGGGGCTACAATGAGCAGTTCTTC. Amino acids: CASSLGGGYNEQFF.

V and J are TRBV20-1 and TRBJ2-7; 12 bases line up with TRBD2. The CDR3 is 14 amino acids. Germline loops: CDR1 DFQATT, CDR2 SNEGSKA (reference sequence). Unmatched junction bases numbered 4, after V lost 5 bases and J lost 2 bases. The CDR3 nucleotides are TGCAGTGCTCTACTAGCGGGGGGACCCTACGAGCAGTACTTC. Amino acids: CSALLAGGPYEQYF.

In its sample, this clonotype was seen a few times. The V gene is TRBV15, the J gene TRBJ2-5; no reliable D call. Deletions cut 0 bases from V and 1 base from J, with 6 bases between. CDR3 length: 14 amino acids. The V gene's germline CDR1 is LNHNV and CDR2 YYDKDF (reference sequence). The chain's CDR3 is CATSRDFIQETQYF. The CDR3 DNA is TGTGCCACCAGCAGAGACTTCATCCAAGAGACCCAGTACTTC.

The chain uses TRBV20-1 and TRBJ2-5; TRBD1 aligns across 9 bases. With V trimmed by 7 bases and J by 2 bases, 8 bases remained unmatched. The CDR3 is made up of 14 amino acids. The V gene's germline CDR1 is DFQATT and CDR2 SNEGSKA (reference sequence). CDR3 loop: CSGNLQGAQETQYF. CDR3 DNA sequence: TGCAGTGGCAACCTACAGGGGGCTCAAGAGACCCAGTACTTC.

The table lists this clonotype with a few counts. This chain links TRBV20-1 with TRBJ2-7; D is perhaps TRBD1 (5 bases). V lost 3 bases to trimming and J lost 1 base, with 19 bases between them. The CDR3 has 16 amino acids. Germline values: CDR1 DFQATT, CDR2 SNEGSKA (reference sequence). The CDR3, as DNA: TGCAGTGCTAGTGGCGATGTTTGGGGCAAATCCTACGAGCAGTACTTC. Amino acids: CSASGDVWGKSYEQYF.

The chain combines TRBV2 with TRBJ2-3; 9 bases map to TRBD2. CDR3 length: 16 amino acids. After removal of 6 bases from V and 8 bases from J, the junction contained 15 bases not matched to a gene. The germline CDR1 and CDR2 sequences are SNHLY and FYNNEI. This CDR3 reads CASRSGGTSNSGTQYF. The DNA of the CDR3 is TGTGCCAGCAGAAGTGGTGGGACTAGCAATTCTGGTACGCAGTATTTT.

The rearrangement joins TRBV7-2 to TRBJ2-1, with 7 bases matching TRBD1. CDR1 SGHTA and CDR2 FQGNSA come from the germline V gene. The CDR3 has 13 residues. With V trimmed by 4 bases and J by 5 bases, 2 bases remained unmatched. The CDR3 protein is CASSSTGDNEQFF. For the CDR3, the DNA is TGTGCCAGCAGCTCTACAGGGGACAATGAGCAGTTCTTC.

This clonotype has a handful of counts. V is TRBV20-1 and J is TRBJ2-5; 13 bases are a match to TRBD2. This CDR3 region has 16 residues. V was clipped by 1 base and J by 1 base; unmatched bases: 3. CDR1 is DFQATT and CDR2 is SNEGSKA in the germline V gene (reference sequence). The CDR3 spells CSARGGTSGTQETQYF. CDR3 nucleotides: TGCAGTGCTAGAGGTGGGACTAGCGGGACCCAAGAGACCCAGTACTTC.

The chain is built from TRBV7-3 and TRBJ2-5; 7 bases map to TRBD1. CDR1 and CDR2 (germline): SGHTA, FQGTGA. CDR3 size: 15 residues. J gave up 5 bases and V 3 bases, and 9 bases lay outside the gene matches. The CDR3 coding sequence is TGTGCCAGCAGCTTGAGCCCTGACAGGGTGGAGACCCAGTACTTC. Translation: CASSLSPDRVETQYF.

This clonotype was counted only a few times. The chain joins TRBV3-1 to TRBJ2-1; no reliable D call. Trimming cost V 5 bases and J 8 bases, with 16 bases left between them. The CDR3 is made up of 14 amino acids. Germline CDR1 LGHDT, CDR2 YNNKEL (reference sequence). Here the CDR3 reads CASSEWTRGDEQFF. The CDR3 nucleotides are TGTGCCAGCAGCGAGTGGACCCGTGGGGATGAGCAGTTCTTC.

The CDR3, as DNA: TGTGCCAGCCGGTTCGAGCCCAATCAGCCCCAGCATTTT. Protein: CASRFEPNQPQHF. The genes are TRBV6-2 or TRBV6-3 and TRBJ1-5; D call uncertain. V lost 8 bases and J lost 3, with 11 bases in between. The V gene's germline CDR1 is MNHEY and CDR2 SVGEGT. The CDR3 runs 13 residues.

This clonotype was seen repeatedly, ten times or more. The rearrangement joins TRBV7-9 to TRBJ2-7; D gene unclear. Germline V gene sequence: CDR1 SEHNR, CDR2 FQNEAQ (reference sequence). The CDR3 runs 14 residues. V dropped 3 bases and J dropped 1 base, with 10 bases sitting between them. CDR3 coding DNA: TGTGCCAGCAGCTTGGGGAAAGGTTCCTACGAGCAGTACTTC. Translation: CASSLGKGSYEQYF.

The rearrangement links TRBV5-1 to TRBJ2-3, with D maybe TRBD1 (5 bases). V was trimmed by 4 bases and J by 0 bases, leaving 12 bases between them. Germline V lookup: CDR1 SGHRS, CDR2 YFSETQ. The CDR3 runs to 15 residues. CDR3 protein: CASSDATVSTDTQYF. In nucleotides, the CDR3 is TGCGCCAGCAGCGATGCGACAGTTAGCACAGATACGCAGTATTTT.

This clonotype was observed a handful of times. The chain's CDR3 is CASSSKGVADTQYF. The DNA for the CDR3 is TGTGCCAGCAGTTCGAAGGGAGTAGCAGATACGCAGTATTTT. The J gene is TRBJ2-3, the V gene TRBV28; tentatively, D is TRBD2 (5 bases). Germline V gene lookup returns CDR1 MDHEN and CDR2 SYDVKM. The CDR3 is 14 residues long. V lost 4 bases and J lost 4, with 12 bases in between.

In this sample, this clonotype turned up a few times. This chain joins TRBV20-1 and TRBJ2-3; 12 bases are a match to TRBD2. The CDR3 is 16 amino acids. V lost 3 bases and J lost 4; bases outside the gene matches: 8. Germline V CDR1 and CDR2: DFQATT, SNEGSKA (reference sequence). The CDR3 coding sequence is TGCAGTGCTAGTTGGTCTAGCGGGGGGGTAGCAGATACGCAGTATTTT. Its translation: CSASWSSGGVADTQYF.

The chain uses TRBV6-2 or TRBV6-3 and TRBJ2-1, with D perhaps matching TRBD2 (7 bases). CDR1 and CDR2 (germline): MNHEY, SVGEGT. The V end was cut by 5 bases, the J end by 7 bases, with 21 bases between. The CDR3 is made up of 16 amino acids. This chain's CDR3 is CASSPLLVGGANEQFF. CDR3 nucleotides: TGTGCCAGCAGTCCTCTCCTAGTAGGGGGGGCAAATGAGCAGTTCTTC.

V gene TRBV5-1 combines with J gene TRBJ2-3, with 10 positions matching TRBD1. Germline V gives CDR1 SGHRS, CDR2 YFSETQ. The CDR3 consists of 14 residues. Germline trimming cut 7 bases from V and 3 bases from J; bases unmatched to any gene: 5. The CDR3 here is CASSGGQGTDTQYF. In nucleotides, the CDR3 is TGCGCCAGCTCCGGGGGACAGGGGACAGATACGCAGTATTTT.

The V gene is TRBV12-3 or TRBV12-4, the J gene TRBJ2-7; the match to TRBD2 covers 10 bases. CDR3 length: 17 residues. After removal of 4 bases from V and 3 bases from J, the junction contained 12 bases not matched to a gene. The CDR3 DNA sequence: TGTGCCAGCAGTTCATTATCAACTAGCGGGGCAATCTACGAGCAGTACTTC. It codes for CASSSLSTSGAIYEQYF.

The chain uses TRBV12-5 and TRBJ2-1; weak D call: TRBD2 (5 bases). The CDR3 covers 12 residues. The V end was cut by 6 bases, the J end by 7 bases, with 10 bases between. The germline CDR1 and CDR2 sequences are LGHNT and FRNRAP. This CDR3 is CASGPGMNEQFF. DNA of the CDR3: TGTGCTAGTGGCCCCGGGATGAATGAGCAGTTCTTC.